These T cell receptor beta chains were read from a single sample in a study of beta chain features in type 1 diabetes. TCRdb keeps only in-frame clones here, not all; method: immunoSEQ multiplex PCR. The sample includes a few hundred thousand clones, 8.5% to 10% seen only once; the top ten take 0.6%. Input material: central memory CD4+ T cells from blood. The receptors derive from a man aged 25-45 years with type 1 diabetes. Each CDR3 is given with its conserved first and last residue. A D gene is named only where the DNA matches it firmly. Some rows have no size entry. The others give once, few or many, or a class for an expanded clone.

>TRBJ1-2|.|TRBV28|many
CASTLGLLYGYTF
TGTGCCAGCACCCTAGGGCTACTATATGGCTACACCTTC
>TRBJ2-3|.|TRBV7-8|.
CASSLRSSDTQYF
TGTGCCAGCAGCTTAAGGAGTTCAGATACGCAGTATTTT
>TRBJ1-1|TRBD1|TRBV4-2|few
CASSLTGAPSEAFF
TGTGCCAGCAGCCTCACAGGGGCACCATCTGAAGCTTTCTTT
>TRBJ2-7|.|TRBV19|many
CASSRASGEQYF
TGTGCCAGTAGTAGGGCCTCGGGGGAGCAGTACTTC
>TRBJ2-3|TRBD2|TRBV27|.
CASSLSGLAADTQYF
TGTGCCAGCAGTTTATCGGGACTAGCAGCAGATACGCAGTATTTT
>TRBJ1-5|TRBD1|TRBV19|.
CASSYRTGGRQPQHF
TGTGCCAGTAGTTATAGGACAGGGGGAAGGCAGCCCCAGCATTTT
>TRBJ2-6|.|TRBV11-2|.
CASSFFRTSGANVLTF
TGTGCCAGCAGCTTCTTCAGAACCTCTGGGGCCAACGTCCTGACTTTC
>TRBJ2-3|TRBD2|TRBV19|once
CASSRSGRGNTQYF
TGTGCCAGTAGCCGTAGCGGGAGAGGGAATACGCAGTATTTT
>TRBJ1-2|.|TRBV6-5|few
CATSPGGNYGYTF
TGTGCCACCTCCCCCGGCGGAAACTATGGCTACACCTTC
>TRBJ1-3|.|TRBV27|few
CASRLKGLGGNTIYF
TGTGCCAGCAGGTTGAAGGGGCTGGGTGGAAACACCATATATTTT
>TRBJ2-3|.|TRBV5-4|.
CASSVSGTRATDTQYF
TGTGCCAGCAGCGTTTCCGGGACAAGGGCCACAGATACGCAGTATTTT
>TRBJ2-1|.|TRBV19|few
CASSQRQSANNEQFF
TGTGCCAGTAGCCAAAGACAGTCAGCGAACAATGAGCAGTTCTTC
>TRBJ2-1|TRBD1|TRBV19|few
CASWSLQGANEQFF
TGTGCCAGTTGGAGCCTACAGGGGGCGAATGAGCAGTTCTTC
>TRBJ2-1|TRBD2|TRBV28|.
CASSSLTGGSLQNEQFF
TGTGCCAGCAGTTCCCTCACGGGCGGGAGTTTACAAAATGAGCAGTTCTTC
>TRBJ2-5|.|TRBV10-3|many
CAISALGGQETQYF
TGTGCCATCAGTGCTCTAGGAGGCCAAGAGACCCAGTACTTC
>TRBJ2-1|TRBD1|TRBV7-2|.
CASSPIFRQGNEQFF
TGTGCCAGCAGCCCTATATTTCGACAGGGCAATGAGCAGTTCTTC
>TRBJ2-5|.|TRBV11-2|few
CASTIRAVGETQYF
TGTGCCAGCACCATAAGGGCCGTGGGGGAGACCCAGTACTTC
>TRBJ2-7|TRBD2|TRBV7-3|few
CASSFQRDYEQYF
TGTGCCAGCAGCTTCCAGCGGGACTACGAGCAGTACTTC
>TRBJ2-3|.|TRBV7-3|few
CASSQQGTTYNTDTQYF
TGTGCCAGCAGCCAACAGGGAACCACGTACAACACAGATACGCAGTATTTT
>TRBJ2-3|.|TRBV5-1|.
CASSSSQSTDTQYF
TGCGCCAGCAGCTCATCTCAGAGTACAGATACGCAGTATTTT
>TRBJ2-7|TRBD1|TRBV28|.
CASSSGQGTDEQYF
TGTGCCAGCAGTTCGGGACAGGGGACGGACGAGCAGTACTTC
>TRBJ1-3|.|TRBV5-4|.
CASSLASGGNTIYF
TGTGCCAGCAGCTTGGCGTCAGGGGGAAACACCATATATTTT
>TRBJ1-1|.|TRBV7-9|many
CASSLAGVNTEAFF
TGTGCCAGCAGCTTAGCAGGGGTGAACACTGAAGCTTTCTTT
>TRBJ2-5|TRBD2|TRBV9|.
CASSTGTSGIQETQYF
TGTGCCAGCAGCACGGGGACTAGCGGGATCCAAGAGACCCAGTACTTC
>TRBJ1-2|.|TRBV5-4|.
CASSQDYDYGYTF
TGTGCCAGCAGCCAGGACTATGACTATGGCTACACCTTC
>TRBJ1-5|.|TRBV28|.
CASSFLQGGHQPQHF
TGTGCCAGCAGTTTTCTCCAGGGAGGACATCAGCCCCAGCATTTT
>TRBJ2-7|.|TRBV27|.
CASSFKRASYEQYF
TGTGCCAGCAGTTTTAAAAGGGCATCCTACGAGCAGTACTTC
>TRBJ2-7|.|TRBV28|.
CASSGRSYEQYF
TGTGCCAGCAGCGGTCGGTCCTACGAGCAGTACTTC
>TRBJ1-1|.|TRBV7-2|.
CASSLDTRAFF
TGTGCCAGCAGCTTAGATACTAGAGCTTTCTTT
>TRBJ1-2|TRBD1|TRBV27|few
CASRGTGNNYGYTF
TGTGCCAGCCGAGGGACAGGGAATAACTATGGCTACACCTTC
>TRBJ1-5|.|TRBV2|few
CASSVNGRLSNQPQHF
TGTGCCAGCAGTGTTAACGGACGGCTTAGCAATCAGCCCCAGCATTTT
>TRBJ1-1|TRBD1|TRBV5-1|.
CASSLMGQGGTEAFF
TGCGCCAGCAGCTTGATGGGACAGGGGGGCACTGAAGCTTTCTTT
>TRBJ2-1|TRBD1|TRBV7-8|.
CASSLSDRDRFF
TGTGCCAGCAGCTTATCAGACAGGGATCGGTTCTTC
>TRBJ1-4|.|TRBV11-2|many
CASSFSTPSHEKLFF
TGTGCCAGCAGCTTCTCAACCCCCAGTCACGAAAAACTGTTTTTT
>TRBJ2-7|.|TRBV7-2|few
CASSLAGDSAYEQYF
TGTGCCAGCAGCTTAGCAGGTGACTCTGCCTACGAGCAGTACTTC
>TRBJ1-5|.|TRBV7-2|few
CASSLLGGVSNSNQPQHF
TGTGCCAGCAGCTTGTTAGGAGGGGTGTCTAATAGCAATCAGCCCCAGCATTTT
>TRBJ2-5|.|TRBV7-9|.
CASSFGGTRQETQYF
TGTGCCAGCAGCTTTGGAGGCACCCGACAAGAGACCCAGTACTTC
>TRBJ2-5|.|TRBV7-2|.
CASSPGQQETQYF
TGTGCCAGCAGCCCCGGACAGCAAGAGACCCAGTACTTC
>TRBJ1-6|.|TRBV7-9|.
CASSLLQSSYNSPLHF
TGTGCCAGCAGCTTGCTTCAGAGCTCCTATAATTCACCCCTCCACTTT
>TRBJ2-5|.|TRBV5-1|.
CASSLEQETQYF
TGCGCCAGCAGCTTGGAACAAGAGACCCAGTACTTC
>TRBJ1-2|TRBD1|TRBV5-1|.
CASSPGQGTYEFYGYTF
TGCGCCAGCAGCCCCGGACAGGGGACTTACGAATTCTATGGCTACACCTTC
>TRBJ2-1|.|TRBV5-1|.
CASSLASGSSYNEQFF
TGCGCCAGCAGCTTGGCAAGTGGGAGCTCCTACAATGAGCAGTTCTTC
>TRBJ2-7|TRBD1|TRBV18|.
CASSSAGGPSSYEQYF
TGTGCCAGCTCATCAGCAGGGGGCCCAAGCTCCTACGAGCAGTACTTC
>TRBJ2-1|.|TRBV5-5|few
CASSTQGTNEQFF
TGTGCCAGCAGCACACAGGGTACCAATGAGCAGTTCTTC
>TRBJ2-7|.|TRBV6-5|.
CASSARSDTGQYF
TGTGCCAGCAGTGCCCGCAGTGACACGGGGCAGTACTTC
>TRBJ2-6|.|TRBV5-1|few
CASSLGGTDVTGANVLTF
TGCGCCAGCAGCTTGGGCGGGACAGATGTAACTGGGGCCAACGTCCTGACTTTC
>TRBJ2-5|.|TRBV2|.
CASRPRSQETQYF
TGTGCCAGCAGACCTCGGTCCCAAGAGACCCAGTACTTC
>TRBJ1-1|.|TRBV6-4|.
CASSEGPGTKAFF
TGTGCCAGCAGTGAGGGTCCCGGGACGAAAGCTTTCTTT
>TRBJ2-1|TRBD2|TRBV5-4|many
CASSWAGGPINEQFF
TGTGCCAGCAGCTGGGCGGGAGGGCCCATCAATGAGCAGTTCTTC
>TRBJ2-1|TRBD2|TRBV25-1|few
CASSAGLEGNEQFF
TGTGCCAGCAGTGCGGGACTAGAAGGCAATGAGCAGTTCTTC
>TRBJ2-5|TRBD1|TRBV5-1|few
CASSRTGGDWETQYF
TGCGCCAGCAGCAGGACAGGGGGCGATTGGGAGACCCAGTACTTC
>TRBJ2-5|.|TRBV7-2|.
CASSLFLVGETQYF
TGTGCCAGCAGCTTATTTCTGGTTGGGGAGACCCAGTACTTC
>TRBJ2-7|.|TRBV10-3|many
CAISVGTGSSYEQYF
TGTGCCATCAGTGTCGGAACAGGGTCCTCCTACGAGCAGTACTTC
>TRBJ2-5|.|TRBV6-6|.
CASTSRAFWYF
TGTGCCAGCACCTCTCGCGCGTTTTGGTACTTC
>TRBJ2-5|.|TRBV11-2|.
CASSLEFGGRVETQYF
TGTGCCAGCAGCTTAGAGTTCGGGGGGCGCGTGGAGACCCAGTACTTC
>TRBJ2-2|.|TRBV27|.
CASSLFPPSGDFDTGELFF
TGTGCCAGCAGTTTATTCCCCCCCTCGGGAGATTTCGACACCGGGGAGCTGTTTTTT
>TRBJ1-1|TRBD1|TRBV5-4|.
CASSPGGGTGDTEAFF
TGTGCCAGCAGCCCGGGGGGCGGGACAGGGGATACTGAAGCTTTCTTT